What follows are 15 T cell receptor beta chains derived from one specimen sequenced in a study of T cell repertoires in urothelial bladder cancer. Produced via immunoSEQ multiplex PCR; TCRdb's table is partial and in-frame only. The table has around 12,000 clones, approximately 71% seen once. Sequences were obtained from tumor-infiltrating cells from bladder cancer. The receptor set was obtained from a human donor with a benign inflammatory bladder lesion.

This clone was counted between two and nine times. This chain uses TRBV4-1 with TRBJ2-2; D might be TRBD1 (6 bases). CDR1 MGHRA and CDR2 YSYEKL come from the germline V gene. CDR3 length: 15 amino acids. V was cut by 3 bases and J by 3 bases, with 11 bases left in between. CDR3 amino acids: CASSHLGADTGELFF. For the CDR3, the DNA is TGCGCCAGCAGCCACTTGGGGGCAGACACCGGGGAGCTGTTTTTT.

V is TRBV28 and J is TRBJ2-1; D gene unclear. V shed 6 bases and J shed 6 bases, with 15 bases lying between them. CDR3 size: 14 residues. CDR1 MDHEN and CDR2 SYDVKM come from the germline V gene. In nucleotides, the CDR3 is TGTGCCAGCAGCGGGCACGTAGGGCCCAATGAGCAGTTCTTC. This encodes CASSGHVGPNEQFF.

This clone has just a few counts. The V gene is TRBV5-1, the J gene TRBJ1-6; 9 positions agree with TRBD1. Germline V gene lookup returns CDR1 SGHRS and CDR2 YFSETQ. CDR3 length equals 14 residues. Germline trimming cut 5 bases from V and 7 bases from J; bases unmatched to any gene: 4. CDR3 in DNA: TGCGCCAGCAGATCCGGGACAGGGAATTCACCCCTCCACTTT. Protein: CASRSGTGNSPLHF.

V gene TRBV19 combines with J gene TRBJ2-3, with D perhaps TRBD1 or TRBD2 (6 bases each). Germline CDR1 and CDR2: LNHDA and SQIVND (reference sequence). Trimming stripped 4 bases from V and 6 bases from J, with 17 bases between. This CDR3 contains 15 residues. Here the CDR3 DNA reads TGTGCCAGTAGTACCGGACAGTCCCGGGGGGATACGCAGTATTTT. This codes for CASSTGQSRGDTQYF.

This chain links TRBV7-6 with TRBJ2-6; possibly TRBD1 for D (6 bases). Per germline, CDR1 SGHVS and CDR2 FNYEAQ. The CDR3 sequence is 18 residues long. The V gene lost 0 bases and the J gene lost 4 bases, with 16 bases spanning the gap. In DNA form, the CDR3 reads TGTGCCAGCAGCTTAGCGAGTCTGCCAGGGGCCGGGGCCAACGTCCTGACTTTC. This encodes CASSLASLPGAGANVLTF.

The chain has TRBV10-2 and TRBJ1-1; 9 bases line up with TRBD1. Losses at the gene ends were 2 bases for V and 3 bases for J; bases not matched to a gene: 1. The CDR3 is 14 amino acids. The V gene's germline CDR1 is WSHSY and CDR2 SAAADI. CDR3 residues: CASSEDRGDTEAFF. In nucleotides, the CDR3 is TGCGCCAGCAGTGAGGACAGGGGGGACACTGAAGCTTTCTTT.

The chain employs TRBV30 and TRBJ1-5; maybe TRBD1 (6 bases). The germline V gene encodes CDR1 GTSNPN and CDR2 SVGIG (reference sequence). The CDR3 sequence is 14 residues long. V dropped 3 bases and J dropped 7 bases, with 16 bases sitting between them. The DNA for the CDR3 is TGTGCCTGGAGCCTACAGGGAGGAGGACAGCCCCAGCATTTT. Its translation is CAWSLQGGGQPQHF.

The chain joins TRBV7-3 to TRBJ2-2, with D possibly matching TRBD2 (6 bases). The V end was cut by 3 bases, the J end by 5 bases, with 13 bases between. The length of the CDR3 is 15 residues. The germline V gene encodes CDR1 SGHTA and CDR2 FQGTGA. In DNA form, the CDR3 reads TGTGCCAGCAGCTTGGGACCTCGGGAGACCGGGGAGCTGTTTTTT. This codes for CASSLGPRETGELFF.

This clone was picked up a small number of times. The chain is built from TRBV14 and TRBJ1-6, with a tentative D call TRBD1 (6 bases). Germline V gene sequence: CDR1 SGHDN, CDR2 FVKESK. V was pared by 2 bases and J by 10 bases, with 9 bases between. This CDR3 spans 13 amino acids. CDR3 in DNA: TGTGCCAGCAGCCAAACAGGGAAATCACCCCTCCACTTT. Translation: CASSQTGKSPLHF.

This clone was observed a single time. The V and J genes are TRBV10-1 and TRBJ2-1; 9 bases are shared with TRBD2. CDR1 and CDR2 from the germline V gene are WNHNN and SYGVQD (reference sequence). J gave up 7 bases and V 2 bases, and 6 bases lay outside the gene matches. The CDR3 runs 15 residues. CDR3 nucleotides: TGCGCCAGCAGTGAGGGCGGGGGGGCGATAAATGAGCAGTTCTTC. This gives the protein CASSEGGGAINEQFF.

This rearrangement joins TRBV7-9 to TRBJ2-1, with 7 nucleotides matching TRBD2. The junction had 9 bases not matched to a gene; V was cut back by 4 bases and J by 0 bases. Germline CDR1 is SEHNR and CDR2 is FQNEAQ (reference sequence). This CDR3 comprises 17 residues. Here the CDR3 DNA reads TGTGCCAGCAGCTCGATGGACGGGGGGAGCTCCTACAATGAGCAGTTCTTC. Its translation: CASSSMDGGSSYNEQFF.

The CDR3 is CASPGTGENTEAFF. CDR3 bases: TGTGCCAGTCCCGGGACAGGAGAGAACACTGAAGCTTTCTTT. This rearrangement joins TRBV2 to TRBJ1-1; TRBD1 matches 8 bases. Germline V gives CDR1 SNHLY, CDR2 FYNNEI. The CDR3 spans 14 residues. V shed 9 bases, J shed 1 base, and the junction held 7 bases outside the gene matches.

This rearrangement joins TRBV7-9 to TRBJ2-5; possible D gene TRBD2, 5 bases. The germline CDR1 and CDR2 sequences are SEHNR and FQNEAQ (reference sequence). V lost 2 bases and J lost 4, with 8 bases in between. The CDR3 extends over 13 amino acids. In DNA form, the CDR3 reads TGTGCCAGCAGCTTAACGGGGTCAGAGACCCAGTACTTC. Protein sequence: CASSLTGSETQYF. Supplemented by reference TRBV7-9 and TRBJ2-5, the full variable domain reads DTGVSQNPRHKITKRGQNVTFRCDPISEHNRLYWYRQTLGQGPEFLTYFQNEAQLEKSRLLSDRFSAERPKGSFSTLEIQRTEQGDSAMYLCASSLTGSETQYFGPGTRLLVL.

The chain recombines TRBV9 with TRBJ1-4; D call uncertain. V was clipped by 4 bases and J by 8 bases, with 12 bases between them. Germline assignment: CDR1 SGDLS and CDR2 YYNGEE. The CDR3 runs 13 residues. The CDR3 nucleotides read TGTGCCAGCAGCCCCTCCGGTAGCGAAAAACTGTTTTTT. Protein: CASSPSGSEKLFF.

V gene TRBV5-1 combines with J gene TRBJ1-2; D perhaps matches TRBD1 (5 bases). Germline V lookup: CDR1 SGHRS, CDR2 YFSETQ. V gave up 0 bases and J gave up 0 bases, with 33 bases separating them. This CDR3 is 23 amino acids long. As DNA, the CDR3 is TGCGCCAGCAGCTTGGCCCCCAGTGGGGGAGACCTTACCAGCAGTACAGCTAACTATGGCTACACCTTC. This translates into CASSLAPSGGDLTSSTANYGYTF.